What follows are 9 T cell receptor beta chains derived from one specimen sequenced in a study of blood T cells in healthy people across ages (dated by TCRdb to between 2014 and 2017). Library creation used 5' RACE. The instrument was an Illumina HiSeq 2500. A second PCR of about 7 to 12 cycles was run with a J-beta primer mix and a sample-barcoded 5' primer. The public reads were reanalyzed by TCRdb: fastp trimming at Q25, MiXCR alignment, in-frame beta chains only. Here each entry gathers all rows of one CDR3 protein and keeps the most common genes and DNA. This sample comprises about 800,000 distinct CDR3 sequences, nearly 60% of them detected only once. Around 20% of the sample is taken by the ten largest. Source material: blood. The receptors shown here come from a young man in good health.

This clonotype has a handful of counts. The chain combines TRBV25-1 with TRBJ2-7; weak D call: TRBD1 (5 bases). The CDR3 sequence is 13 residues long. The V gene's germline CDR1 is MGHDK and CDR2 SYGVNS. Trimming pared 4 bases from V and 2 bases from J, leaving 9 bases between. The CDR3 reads CASSVEGAYEQYF. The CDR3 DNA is TGTGCCAGCAGTGTTGAAGGGGCCTACGAGCAGTACTTC.

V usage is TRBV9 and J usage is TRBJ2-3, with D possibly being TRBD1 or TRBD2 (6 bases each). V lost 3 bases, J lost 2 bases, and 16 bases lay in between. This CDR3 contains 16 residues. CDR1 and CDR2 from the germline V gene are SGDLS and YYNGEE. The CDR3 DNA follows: TGTGCCAGCAGCGCCGGGGGCAGCTATTCCACAGATACGCAGTATTTT. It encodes CASSAGGSYSTDTQYF.

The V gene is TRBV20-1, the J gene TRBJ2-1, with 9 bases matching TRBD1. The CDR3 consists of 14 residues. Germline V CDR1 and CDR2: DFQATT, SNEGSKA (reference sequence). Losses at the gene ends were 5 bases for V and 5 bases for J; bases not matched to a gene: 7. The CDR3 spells CSASGQGRDNEQFF. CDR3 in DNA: TGCAGTGCTTCGGGACAGGGTCGGGACAATGAGCAGTTCTTC.

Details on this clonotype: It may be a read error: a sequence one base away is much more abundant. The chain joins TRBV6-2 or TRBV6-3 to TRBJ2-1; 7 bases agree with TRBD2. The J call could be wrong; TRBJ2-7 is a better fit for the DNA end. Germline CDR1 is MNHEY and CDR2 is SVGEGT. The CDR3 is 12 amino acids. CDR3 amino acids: CASGRASNEQYF. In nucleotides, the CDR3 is TGTGCCAGCGGGAGGGCTAGTAATGAGCAGTACTTC.

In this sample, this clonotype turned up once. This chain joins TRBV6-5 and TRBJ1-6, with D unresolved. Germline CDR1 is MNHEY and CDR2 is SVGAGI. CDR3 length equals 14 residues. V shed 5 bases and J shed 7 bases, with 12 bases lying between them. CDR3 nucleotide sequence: TGTGCCAGCAGTCGGACCCGTCGGAATTCACCCCTCCACTTT. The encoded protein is CASSRTRRNSPLHF.

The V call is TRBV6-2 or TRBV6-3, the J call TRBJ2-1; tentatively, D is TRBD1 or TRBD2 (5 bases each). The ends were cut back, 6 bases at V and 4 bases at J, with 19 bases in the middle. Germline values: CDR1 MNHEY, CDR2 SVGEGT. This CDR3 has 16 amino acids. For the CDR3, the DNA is TGTGCCAGCAGACAGCCCCGGGACGCTATTTACAATGAGCAGTTCTTC. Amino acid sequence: CASRQPRDAIYNEQFF.

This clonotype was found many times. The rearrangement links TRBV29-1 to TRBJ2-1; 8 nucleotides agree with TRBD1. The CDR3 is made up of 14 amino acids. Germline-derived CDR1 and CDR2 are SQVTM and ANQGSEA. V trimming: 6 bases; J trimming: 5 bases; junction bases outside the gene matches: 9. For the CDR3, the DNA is TGCAGCGTAAACCAGGGGGCGGGGAACAATGAGCAGTTCTTC. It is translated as CSVNQGAGNNEQFF.

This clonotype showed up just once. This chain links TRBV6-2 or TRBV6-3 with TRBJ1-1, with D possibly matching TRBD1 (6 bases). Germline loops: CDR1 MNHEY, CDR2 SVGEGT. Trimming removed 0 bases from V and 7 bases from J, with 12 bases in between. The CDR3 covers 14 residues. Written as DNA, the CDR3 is TGTGCCAGCAGTTACTCCTTACAGGGAATTGAAGCTTTCTTT. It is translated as CASSYSLQGIEAFF.

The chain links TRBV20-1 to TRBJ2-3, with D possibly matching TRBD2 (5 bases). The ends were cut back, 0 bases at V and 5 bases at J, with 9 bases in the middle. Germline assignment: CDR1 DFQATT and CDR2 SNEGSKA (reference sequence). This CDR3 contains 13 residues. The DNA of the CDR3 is TGCAGTGCTAGAGATCTCGAGGGAGATACGCAGTATTTT. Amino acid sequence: CSARDLEGDTQYF.